These 10 T cell receptor beta chains were sequenced from one sample in a study of CD8 T cells in ankylosing spondylitis. Findings of the study overall: A TCR beta motif of under 10 highly homologous variants seemed to mark ankylosing spondylitis blood.

Their recognized antigens are unknown. TCRdb reprocessed the 5' RACE reads with MiXCR, giving one entry per CDR3 protein. Of about 220,000 distinct CDR3 sequences in the sample, about 16% were seen once. Specimen: blood, either unsorted or a sorted T cell fraction (not recorded which). The receptors shown here come from a male donor with ankylosing spondylitis.

This clonotype was observed a few times. This CDR3 is CASSLPVGLAGGIEQFF. Written as DNA, the CDR3 is TGTGCCAGCAGCCTTCCGGTGGGACTAGCGGGGGGTATTGAGCAGTTCTTC. The J gene is TRBJ2-1, the V gene TRBV3-1; 15 nucleotides match TRBD2. The V and J ends lost 4 bases and 9 bases, in that order; junction bases with no gene match: 10. CDR1 and CDR2 from the germline V gene are LGHDT and YNNKEL (reference sequence). The CDR3 is 17 residues long.

In regard to this clonotype: At one end, the junction sequence differs from germline, possibly due to a read error. V is TRBV4-1 and J is TRBJ2-7; 9 nucleotides align to TRBD2. The germline CDR1 and CDR2 sequences are MGHRA and YSYEKL. The CDR3 extends over 17 amino acids. This chain's CDR3 is CASSQEEGETSGYEQNF. The CDR3 DNA follows: TGCGCCAGCAGCCAAGAGGAGGGCGAGACTAGCGGCTACGAGCAGAACTTC.

The table lists this clonotype with many counts. This chain links TRBV7-9 with TRBJ1-3; D is unclear. Germline CDR1 and CDR2: SEHNR and FQNEAQ (reference sequence). The CDR3 is made up of 15 amino acids. Trimming stripped 5 bases from V and 0 bases from J, with 11 bases between. Here the CDR3 DNA reads TGTGCCAGCAGCATAGACGCGTCCTCTGGAAACACCATATATTTT. This sequence encodes CASSIDASSGNTIYF.

This clonotype occurred a few times. This rearrangement joins TRBV20-1 to TRBJ2-7; 8 positions agree with TRBD2. Germline CDR1 DFQATT, CDR2 SNEGSKA (reference sequence). Unmatched junction bases numbered 0, after V lost 1 base and J lost 4 bases. The CDR3 loop spans 12 amino acids. DNA of the CDR3: TGCAGTGCTAGAGCGGGAGGGTACGAGCAGTACTTC. Translation gives CSARAGGYEQYF.

This clonotype was detected only a few times. The chain uses TRBV9 and TRBJ1-1; no definite D call. Germline assignment: CDR1 SGDLS and CDR2 YYNGEE. V was clipped by 0 bases and J by 4 bases, with 10 bases between them. CDR3 length equals 14 residues. The chain's CDR3 is CASSVGHLRTEAFF. In nucleotides, the CDR3 is TGTGCCAGCAGCGTAGGGCATCTTCGCACTGAAGCTTTCTTT.

The V gene is TRBV30, the J gene TRBJ1-1; 8 bases are shared with TRBD1. This CDR3 spans 15 amino acids. Germline V gene data show CDR1 as GTSNPN and CDR2 as SVGIG (reference sequence). J gave up 0 bases and V 3 bases, and 6 bases lay outside the gene matches. The DNA of the CDR3 is TGTGCCTGGAGCCCATGGACAGGGATGAACACTGAAGCTTTCTTT. Its protein is CAWSPWTGMNTEAFF.

In its sample, this clonotype was seen a few times. The J gene is TRBJ1-2, the V gene TRBV19, with D possibly TRBD1 on 5 matching bases. This CDR3 has 13 amino acids. V was trimmed by 8 bases and J by 8 bases, leaving 18 bases between them. The germline CDR1 and CDR2 sequences are LNHDA and SQIVND (reference sequence). The CDR3 DNA reads as TGTGCCAGTGACTCCGGGACCCGAAGAGGCTACACCTTC. Protein product: CASDSGTRRGYTF.

The sample holds a few counts of this clonotype. The V call is TRBV3-1, the J call TRBJ1-2; maybe TRBD1 (5 bases). The CDR3 spans 16 residues. The V end lost 3 bases, the J end lost 1 base, and 15 bases lay between the germline ends. Germline-derived CDR1 and CDR2 are LGHDT and YNNKEL (reference sequence). This CDR3 reads CASSHRGERGNYGYTF. The CDR3 DNA sequence: TGTGCCAGCAGCCATCGTGGAGAGAGGGGTAACTATGGCTACACCTTC.

This clonotype was detected a few times. V usage is TRBV4-1 and J usage is TRBJ1-4, with unresolved D. CDR3 length equals 16 residues. Germline values: CDR1 MGHRA, CDR2 YSYEKL. Trimming took 5 bases from V and 2 from J, leaving 15 bases between them. CDR3 nucleotide sequence: TGCGCCAGCAGCTCTCCAGACGGCTGGACTAATGAAAAACTGTTTTTT. Its protein product is CASSSPDGWTNEKLFF.

This clonotype was observed a few times. The chain couples TRBV6-5 to TRBJ1-3; D is ambiguous. The CDR3 sequence is 16 residues long. Germline V lookup: CDR1 MNHEY, CDR2 SVGAGI. Trimming stripped 3 bases from V and 0 bases from J, with 12 bases between. The CDR3 is CASSYSSDRSGNTIYF. The DNA of the CDR3 is TGTGCCAGCAGTTATTCATCCGACCGCTCTGGAAACACCATATATTTT.